The 6 T cell receptor beta chains below all came from one sample that was sequenced in a study of CD8 T cells in Susac syndrome. RNA totalling about 0.45 to 1 ug underwent reverse transcription with random hexamers. TCRdb re-called the immunoSEQ multiplex PCR reads through MiXCR, storing one row per CDR3 protein. Found here are about 200,000 distinct CDR3 sequences, roughly 92% of them singletons; the top ten hold about 0.15%. Source material: CD8+ T cells from PBMCs. The source of these receptors is a human donor with multiple sclerosis.

The chain employs TRBV5-6 and TRBJ2-3; TRBD2 agrees at 13 bases. V was clipped by 0 bases and J by 5 bases; unmatched bases: 6. CDR3 length: 17 residues. The V gene's germline CDR1 is SGHDT and CDR2 YYEEEE. The CDR3 DNA reads TGTGCCAGCAGCTTGGCCCGACTAGCGGGGGGACAAGATACGCAGTATTTT. It yields the protein CASSLARLAGGQDTQYF.

The chain joins TRBV12-3 or TRBV12-4 to TRBJ2-6; 7 bases are shared with TRBD1. The CDR3 length is 18 residues. The V gene end was trimmed by 5 bases and the J gene end by 1 base; junction bases not matched to a gene: 11. CDR3 DNA sequence: TGTGCCAGCAGTGTACCGGGACAGCAGAATTCTGGGGCCAACGTCCTGACTTTC. This encodes CASSVPGQQNSGANVLTF.

The chain carries TRBV3-1 and TRBJ2-5, with a tentative D call TRBD2 (6 bases). Germline V CDR1 and CDR2: LGHDT, YNNKEL (reference sequence). V shed 0 bases and J shed 5 bases, with 13 bases lying between them. The CDR3 has 15 amino acids. This CDR3 is CASSQDSGVGETQYF. The DNA for the CDR3 is TGTGCCAGCAGCCAAGATTCGGGAGTAGGTGAGACCCAGTACTTC.

This rearrangement joins TRBV7-3 to TRBJ2-4, with TRBD1 identical over 8 bases. This CDR3 has 14 residues. Germline V CDR1 and CDR2: SGHTA, FQGTGA. V lost 4 bases to trimming and J lost 8 bases; unmatched junction nucleotides: 7. The CDR3 DNA reads TGTGCCAGCAGCTCCACAGGGGGAGAAGACATTCAGTACTTC. Amino acid sequence: CASSSTGGEDIQYF.

The V gene is TRBV2, the J gene TRBJ1-2; a possible D gene is TRBD1 (6 bases). The germline V and J ends were trimmed by 4 bases and 5 bases, with 14 bases remaining between them. The CDR3 has 14 residues. The germline V gene has CDR1 SNHLY and CDR2 FYNNEI. CDR3: CASSGAGDGYGYTF. CDR3 coding DNA: TGTGCCAGCAGTGGTGCAGGGGACGGGTATGGCTACACCTTC.

This chain uses TRBV4-3 with TRBJ1-2; D is perhaps TRBD1 (5 bases). Germline V lookup: CDR1 LGHNA, CDR2 YSLEER. This CDR3 spans 15 amino acids. Trimming pared 3 bases from V and 4 bases from J, leaving 15 bases between. Written as DNA, the CDR3 is TGCGCCAGCAGCCAGGATTCCGGGACGGGCTATGGCTACACCTTC. Its translation is CASSQDSGTGYGYTF.